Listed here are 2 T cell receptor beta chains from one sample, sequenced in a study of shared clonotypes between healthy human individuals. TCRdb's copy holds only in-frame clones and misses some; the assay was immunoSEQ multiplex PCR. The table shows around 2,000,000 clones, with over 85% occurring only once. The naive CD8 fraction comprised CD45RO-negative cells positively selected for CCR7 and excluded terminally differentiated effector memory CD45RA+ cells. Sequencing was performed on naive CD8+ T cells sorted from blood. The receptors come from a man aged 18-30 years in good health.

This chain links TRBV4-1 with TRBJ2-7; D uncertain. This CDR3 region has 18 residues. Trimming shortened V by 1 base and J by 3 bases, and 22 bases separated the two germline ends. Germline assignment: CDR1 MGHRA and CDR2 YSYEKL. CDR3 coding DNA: TGCGCCAGCAGCCAAGGGGGTCTAACGCGGTACAGAGACTACGAGCAGTACTTC. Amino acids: CASSQGGLTRYRDYEQYF.

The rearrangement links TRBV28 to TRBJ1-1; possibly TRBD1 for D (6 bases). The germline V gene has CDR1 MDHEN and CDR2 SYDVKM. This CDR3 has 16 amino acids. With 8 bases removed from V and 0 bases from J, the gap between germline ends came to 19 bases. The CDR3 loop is CASVIIGGNMNTEAFF. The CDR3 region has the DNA TGTGCCAGCGTAATAATAGGGGGAAACATGAACACTGAAGCTTTCTTT.